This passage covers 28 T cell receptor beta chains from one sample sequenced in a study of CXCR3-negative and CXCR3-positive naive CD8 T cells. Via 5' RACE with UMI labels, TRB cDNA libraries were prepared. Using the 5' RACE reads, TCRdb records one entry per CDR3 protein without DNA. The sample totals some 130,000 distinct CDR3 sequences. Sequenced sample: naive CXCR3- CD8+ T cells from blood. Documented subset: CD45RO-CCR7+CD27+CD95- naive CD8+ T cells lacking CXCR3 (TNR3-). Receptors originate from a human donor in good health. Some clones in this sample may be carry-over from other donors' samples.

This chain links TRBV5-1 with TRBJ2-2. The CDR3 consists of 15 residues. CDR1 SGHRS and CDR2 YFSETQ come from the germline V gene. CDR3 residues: CASSLAPANTGELFF.

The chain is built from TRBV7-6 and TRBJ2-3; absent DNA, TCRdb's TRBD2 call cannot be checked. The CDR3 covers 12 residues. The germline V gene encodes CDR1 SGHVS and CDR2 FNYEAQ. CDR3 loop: CASSFGGDTQYF.

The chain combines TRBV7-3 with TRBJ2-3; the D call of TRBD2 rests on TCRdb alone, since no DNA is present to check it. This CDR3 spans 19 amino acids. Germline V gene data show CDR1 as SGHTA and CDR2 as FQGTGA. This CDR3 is CASSLRLAGVDRVTDTQYF.

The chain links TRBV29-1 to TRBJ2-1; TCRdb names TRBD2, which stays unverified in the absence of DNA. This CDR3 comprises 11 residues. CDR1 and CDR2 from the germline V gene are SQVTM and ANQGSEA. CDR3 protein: CSVPLYNEQFF.

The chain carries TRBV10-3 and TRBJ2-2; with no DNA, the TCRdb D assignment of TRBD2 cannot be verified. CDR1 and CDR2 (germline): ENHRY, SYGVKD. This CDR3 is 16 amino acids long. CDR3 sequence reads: CAISESGTISTGELFF.

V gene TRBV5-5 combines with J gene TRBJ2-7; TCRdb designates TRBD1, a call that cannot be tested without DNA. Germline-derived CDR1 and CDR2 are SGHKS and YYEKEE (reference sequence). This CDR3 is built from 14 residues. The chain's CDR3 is CASSATGPFYEQYF.

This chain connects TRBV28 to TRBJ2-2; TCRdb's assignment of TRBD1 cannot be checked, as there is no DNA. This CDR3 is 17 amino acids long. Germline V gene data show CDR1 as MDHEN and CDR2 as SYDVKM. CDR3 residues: CASRPTMGLHNTGELFF.

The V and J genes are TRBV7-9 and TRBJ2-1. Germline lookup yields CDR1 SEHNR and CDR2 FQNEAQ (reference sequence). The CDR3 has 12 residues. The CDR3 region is CASTKIGAWGFF.

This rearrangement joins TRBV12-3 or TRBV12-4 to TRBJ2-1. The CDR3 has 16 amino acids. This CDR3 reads CASSYSGTRTSDEQFF.

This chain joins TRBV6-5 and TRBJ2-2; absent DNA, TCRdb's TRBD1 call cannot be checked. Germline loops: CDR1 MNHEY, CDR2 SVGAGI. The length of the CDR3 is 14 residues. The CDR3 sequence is CASSYYRGDGELFF.

CDR3 sequence reads: CASSLTETTSTDTQYF. The V call is TRBV7-8, the J call TRBJ2-3; TCRdb picks TRBD1, but there is no DNA to check that call. CDR1 is SGHVS, CDR2 FQNEAQ, per germline. The CDR3 spans 16 residues.

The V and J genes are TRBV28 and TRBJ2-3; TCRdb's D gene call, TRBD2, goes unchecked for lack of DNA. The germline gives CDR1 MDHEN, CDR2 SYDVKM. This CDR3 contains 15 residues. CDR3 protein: CASSLGQRGSDTQYF.

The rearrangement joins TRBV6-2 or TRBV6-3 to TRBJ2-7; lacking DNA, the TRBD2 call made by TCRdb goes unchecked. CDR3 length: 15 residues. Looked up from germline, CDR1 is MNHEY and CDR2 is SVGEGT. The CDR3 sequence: CASSYEREGKYEQYF.

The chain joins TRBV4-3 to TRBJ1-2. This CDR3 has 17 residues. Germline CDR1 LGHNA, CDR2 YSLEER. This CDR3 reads CASSQDSWRPEGYGYTF.

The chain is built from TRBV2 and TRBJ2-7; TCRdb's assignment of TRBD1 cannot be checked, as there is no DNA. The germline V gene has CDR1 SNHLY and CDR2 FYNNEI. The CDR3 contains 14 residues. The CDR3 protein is CASSEPTGSGEQYF.

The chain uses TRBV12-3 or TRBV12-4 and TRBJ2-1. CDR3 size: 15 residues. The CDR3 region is CASTFSGRPSNEQFF.

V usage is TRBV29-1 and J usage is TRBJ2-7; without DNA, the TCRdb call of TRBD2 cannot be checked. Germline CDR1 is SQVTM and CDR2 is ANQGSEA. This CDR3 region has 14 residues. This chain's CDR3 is CSVDGTSVGAEQYF.

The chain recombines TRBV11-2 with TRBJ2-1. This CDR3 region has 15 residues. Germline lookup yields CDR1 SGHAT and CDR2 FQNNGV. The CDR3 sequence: CASSFNRGSYNEQFF.

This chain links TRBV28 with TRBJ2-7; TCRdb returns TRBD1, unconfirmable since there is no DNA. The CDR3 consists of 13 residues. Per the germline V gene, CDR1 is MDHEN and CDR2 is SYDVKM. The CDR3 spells CASRRQGAYEQYF.

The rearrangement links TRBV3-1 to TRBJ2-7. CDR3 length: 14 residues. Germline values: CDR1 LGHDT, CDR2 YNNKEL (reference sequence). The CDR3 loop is CASSQESWYWEQYF.

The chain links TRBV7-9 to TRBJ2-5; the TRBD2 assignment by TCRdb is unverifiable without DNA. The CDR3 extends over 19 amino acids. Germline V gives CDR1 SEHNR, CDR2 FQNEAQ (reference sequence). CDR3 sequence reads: CASSSLLTQLAGGQETQYF.

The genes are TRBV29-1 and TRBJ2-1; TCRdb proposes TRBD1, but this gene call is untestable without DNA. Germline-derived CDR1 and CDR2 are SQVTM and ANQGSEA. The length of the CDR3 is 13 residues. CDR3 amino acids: CSAPLRQGDEQFF.

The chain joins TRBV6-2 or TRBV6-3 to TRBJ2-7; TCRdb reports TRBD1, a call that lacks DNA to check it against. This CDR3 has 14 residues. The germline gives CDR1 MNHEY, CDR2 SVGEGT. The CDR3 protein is CASSPTGISYEQYF.

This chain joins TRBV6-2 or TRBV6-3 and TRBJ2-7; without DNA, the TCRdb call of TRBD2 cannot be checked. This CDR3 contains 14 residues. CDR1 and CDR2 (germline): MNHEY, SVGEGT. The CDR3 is CASSRLAELYEQYF.

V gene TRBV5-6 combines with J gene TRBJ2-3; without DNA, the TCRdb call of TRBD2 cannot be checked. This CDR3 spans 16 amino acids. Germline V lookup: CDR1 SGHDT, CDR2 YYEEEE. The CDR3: CASSFMLAGNTDTQYF.

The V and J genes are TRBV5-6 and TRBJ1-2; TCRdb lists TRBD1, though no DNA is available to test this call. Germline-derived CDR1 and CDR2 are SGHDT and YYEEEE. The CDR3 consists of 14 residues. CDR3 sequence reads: CASSYGTGIAGYTF.

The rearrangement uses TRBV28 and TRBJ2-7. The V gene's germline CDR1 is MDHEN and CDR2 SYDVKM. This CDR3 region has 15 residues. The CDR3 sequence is CASSLYRGASYEQYF.

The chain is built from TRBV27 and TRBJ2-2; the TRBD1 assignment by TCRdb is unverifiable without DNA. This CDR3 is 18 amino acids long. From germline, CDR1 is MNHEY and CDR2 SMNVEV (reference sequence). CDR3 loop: CASSLGVGTGGIAGELFF.